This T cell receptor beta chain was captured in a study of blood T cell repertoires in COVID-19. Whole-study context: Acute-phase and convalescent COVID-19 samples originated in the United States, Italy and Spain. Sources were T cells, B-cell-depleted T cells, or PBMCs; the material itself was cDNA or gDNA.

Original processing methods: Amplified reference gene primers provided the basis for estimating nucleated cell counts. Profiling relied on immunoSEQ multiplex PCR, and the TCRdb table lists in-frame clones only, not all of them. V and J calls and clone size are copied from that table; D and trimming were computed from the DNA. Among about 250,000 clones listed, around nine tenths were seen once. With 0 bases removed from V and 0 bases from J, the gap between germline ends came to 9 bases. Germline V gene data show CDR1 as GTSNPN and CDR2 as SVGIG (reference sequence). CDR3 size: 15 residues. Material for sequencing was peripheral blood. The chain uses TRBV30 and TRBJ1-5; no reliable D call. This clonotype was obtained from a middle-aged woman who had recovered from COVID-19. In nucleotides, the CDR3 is TGTGCCTGGAGTGTACCGGGGTATAGCAATCAGCCCCAGCATTTT. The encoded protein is CAWSVPGYSNQPQHF.